Here is one TCR beta chain with its context. TEMRA cells were enriched by FACS, and CD4+ and CD8+ T cells were negatively isolated. The entry originates in a study of CD8 T cells in Susac syndrome. The RNA input was roughly 0.45 to 1 ug, and it was reverse transcribed with random hexamers. The immunoSEQ assay covered 54 Vbeta and 13 Jbeta segments for CDR3. TCRdb re-derived calls from the immunoSEQ multiplex PCR reads in MiXCR, one entry per CDR3 protein. The data contain roughly 180,000 distinct CDR3 sequences, about 93% of them singletons. Germline V gives CDR1 SNHLY, CDR2 FYNNEI. The CDR3 totals 13 residues. The germline V and J ends were trimmed by 9 bases and 6 bases, with 12 bases remaining between them.

The origin of this receptor is a human donor with multiple sclerosis. The sequenced sample consisted of CD4+ T cells from PBMCs. The chain has TRBV2 and TRBJ1-6, with D perhaps TRBD1 (5 bases). CDR3 sequence: CARRTGSNSPLHF. The CDR3 DNA is TGTGCCAGGAGAACAGGCAGTAATTCACCCCTCCACTTT.